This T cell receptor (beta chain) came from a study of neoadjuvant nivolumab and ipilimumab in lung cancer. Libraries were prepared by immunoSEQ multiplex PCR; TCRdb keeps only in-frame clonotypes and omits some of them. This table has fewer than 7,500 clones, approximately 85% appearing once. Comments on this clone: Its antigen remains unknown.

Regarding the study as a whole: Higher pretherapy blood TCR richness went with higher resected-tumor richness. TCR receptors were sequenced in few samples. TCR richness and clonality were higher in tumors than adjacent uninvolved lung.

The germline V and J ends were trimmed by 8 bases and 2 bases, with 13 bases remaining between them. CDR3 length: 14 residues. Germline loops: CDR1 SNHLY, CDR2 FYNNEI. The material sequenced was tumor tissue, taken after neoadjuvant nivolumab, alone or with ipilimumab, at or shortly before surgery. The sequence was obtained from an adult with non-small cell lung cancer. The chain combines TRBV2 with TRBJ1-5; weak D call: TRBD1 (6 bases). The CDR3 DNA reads TGTGCCAGCGGATTCAGGGGCGGCAATCAGCCCCAGCATTTT. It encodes CASGFRGGNQPQHF.